Shown below are 14 T cell receptor beta chains from a single sample sequenced in a study of regulatory T cells in long-lasting Graves disease (dated by TCRdb to the early 2020s). Libraries were prepared through multiplex PCR. The reads were generated on an Illumina HiSeq 4000. To build TCR beta libraries, CDR3 regions were amplified by Arm-PCR using iRepertoire HTBI primers. TCRdb handled the public reads itself, with Q25 trimming in fastp and clone calling in MiXCR, and kept productive beta chains. Records with the same CDR3 protein are collapsed into one entry carrying the most frequent genes and DNA. This sample is represented by about 460,000 distinct CDR3 sequences; around 13% of them were singletons. Approximately 17% of the sample comes from the top ten. The time point tag for this specimen amounts to: newly diagnosed GD, antithyroid drugs for less than 3 months. RNA was extracted from PBMCs in TRIzol for both TCR sequencing and RNA sequencing.

The same data also went into a second study, on T cells in Graves' hyperthyroidism and ophthalmopathy.

Sample: peripheral blood mononuclear cells (PBMCs), taken at new diagnosis, from a patient treated with antithyroid drugs. These receptors originate from a woman between 50 and 59 years old with Graves disease. Donor details come from another sample of the same person, matched by shared clones.

The chain uses TRBV10-3 and TRBJ2-1; 13 bases agree with TRBD2. The germline V gene has CDR1 ENHRY and CDR2 SYGVKD. This CDR3 contains 22 residues. V trimming: 2 bases; J trimming: 6 bases; junction bases outside the gene matches: 22. The CDR3 sequence is CAISEPLGLAGSHGSGANEQFF. The CDR3 nucleotides are TGTGCCATCAGTGAGCCGCTGGGACTAGCGGGGAGTCACGGCTCGGGGGCCAATGAGCAGTTCTTC.

Of note for this clonotype: The junction departs from germline at one end; a sequencing error may be responsible. The chain couples TRBV28 to TRBJ1-2, with D hard to call. CDR3 length: 13 amino acids. The germline CDR1 and CDR2 sequences are MDHEN and SYDVKM. The CDR3 region is CASSSPGRYGYAF. CDR3 coding DNA: TGTGCCAGCAGTTCTCCGGGTCGGTATGGCTACGCCTTC.

This clonotype has just a few counts. At one end, the junction sequence differs from germline, possibly due to a read error. The rearrangement links TRBV10-3 to TRBJ1-2, with TRBD1 matching over 9 bases. CDR3 length: 16 residues. Per the germline V gene, CDR1 is ENHRY and CDR2 is SYGVKD. The CDR3 coding sequence is TGTGCCATCGGTGAGGCCCAGCCGGGACAGGGTAATGGCTACACCTTC. Its protein is CAIGEAQPGQGNGYTF.

This clonotype was counted a few times. This rearrangement joins TRBV29-1 to TRBJ2-3, with D uncertain. CDR3 length: 13 amino acids. V shed 1 base and J shed 6 bases, with 11 bases lying between them. Germline assignment: CDR1 SQVTM and CDR2 ANQGSEA. For the CDR3, the DNA is TGCAGCGTTGAAGTCAGAAAACCTGATACGCAGTATTTT. The encoded protein is CSVEVRKPDTQYF.

The chain couples TRBV20-1 to TRBJ1-2, with 10 bases aligning to TRBD1. Germline CDR1 DFQATT, CDR2 SNEGSKA (reference sequence). The V segment lost 3 bases and the J segment 4 bases; nucleotides outside the gene matches: 8. CDR3 length equals 15 residues. The CDR3 DNA sequence: TGCAGTGCTAGCTGGGGACAGGGGCTTCCCTATGGCTACACCTTC. Translation gives CSASWGQGLPYGYTF.

The chain is built from TRBV12-3 or TRBV12-4 and TRBJ1-2, with 7 bases lining up with TRBD1. The trim removed 7 bases at V and 4 bases at J, leaving 6 bases unmatched. The CDR3 is 13 residues long. Here the CDR3 DNA reads TGTGCCAGCACCGCCTACAGGGGCTATGGCTACACCTTC. Amino acid sequence: CASTAYRGYGYTF.

This clonotype was counted ten times or more. The chain recombines TRBV30 with TRBJ2-7, with D perhaps assigned TRBD1 or TRBD2 (6 bases each). Germline V gene sequence: CDR1 GTSNPN, CDR2 SVGIG (reference sequence). The CDR3 length is 12 residues. The V gene lost 0 bases and the J gene lost 4 bases, with 7 bases spanning the gap. CDR3 loop: CAWSVGGYEQYF. CDR3 sequence (DNA): TGTGCCTGGAGTGTAGGGGGGTACGAGCAGTACTTC.

In this sample, this clonotype turned up many times. The V call is TRBV7-2, the J call TRBJ2-1, with D uncertain. CDR3 size: 16 residues. V dropped 1 base and J dropped 3 bases, with 13 bases sitting between them. Germline values: CDR1 SGHTA, CDR2 FQGNSA. This CDR3 reads CASSLGLKGIYNEQFF. For the CDR3, the DNA is TGTGCCAGCAGCTTAGGACTTAAGGGTATCTACAATGAGCAGTTCTTC.

This clonotype was recorded many times. V is TRBV6-2 or TRBV6-3 and J is TRBJ2-3; TRBD2 matches 8 bases. V lost 4 bases to trimming and J lost 6 bases; unmatched junction nucleotides: 9. This CDR3 is 15 amino acids long. Germline V CDR1 and CDR2: MNHEY, SVGEGT. The CDR3 region has the DNA TGTGCCAGCAGTTTCCACCAGCGGGAGTTTGATACGCAGTATTTT. Amino acids: CASSFHQREFDTQYF.

This clonotype was found many times. The chain links TRBV7-2 to TRBJ2-2, with TRBD1 matching 9 bases. The CDR3 extends over 15 amino acids. After removal of 9 bases from V and 6 bases from J, the junction contained 11 bases not matched to a gene. Germline V gives CDR1 SGHTA, CDR2 FQGNSA. CDR3 region: CARSGTGIFAGELFF. DNA of the CDR3: TGTGCCAGAAGCGGGACAGGGATATTCGCCGGGGAGCTGTTTTTT.

This clonotype showed up many times. This sequence joins TRBV11-2 and TRBJ2-7; 9 bases fit TRBD2. The CDR3 consists of 16 residues. Per germline, CDR1 SGHAT and CDR2 FQNNGV. V trimming: 2 bases; J trimming: 2 bases; junction bases outside the gene matches: 7. The DNA for the CDR3 is TGTGCCAGCAGCTTATCTAGCGGGAATAACCCCTACGAGCAGTACTTC. Translated, it gives CASSLSSGNNPYEQYF.

This clonotype was observed at least ten times. The V gene is TRBV7-8, the J gene TRBJ2-3, with a possible D match to TRBD2 (5 bases). The CDR3 has 16 residues. Trimming pared 1 base from V and 0 bases from J, leaving 11 bases between. Germline V CDR1 and CDR2: SGHVS, FQNEAQ. The CDR3 bases are TGTGCCAGCAGCTTAGGAGCTAGCCGGAGCACAGATACGCAGTATTTT. This encodes CASSLGASRSTDTQYF.

V and J are TRBV6-2 or TRBV6-3 and TRBJ2-3; a weak D match, TRBD2 (6 bases). The CDR3 has 14 residues. Trimming cost V 7 bases and J 3 bases, with 14 bases left between them. Germline assignment: CDR1 MNHEY and CDR2 SVGEGT. The CDR3 DNA is TGTGCCAGCACCGCGGGGTATCTGACAGATACGCAGTATTTT. Encoded protein: CASTAGYLTDTQYF.

Worth noting for this clonotype: This clone may be a read error of a much larger clone one base away. The chain joins TRBV30 to TRBJ2-7; TRBD1 aligns across 9 bases. The CDR3 is made up of 12 amino acids. V shed 4 bases and J 3 bases; nucleotides not matched to a gene: 1. Germline CDR1 is GTSNPN and CDR2 is SVGIG (reference sequence). The CDR3 loop reads CAWNRGLYEQYF. The CDR3, as DNA: TGTGCCTGGAACAGGGGGCTCTACGAGCAGTACTTC.